The clone carrying this T cell receptor beta chain was detected only a few times. The antigen remains undetermined. The iRepertoire nested amplicon-rescue multiplex PCR amplified TCR alpha and beta CDR3s from RNA. Input was roughly 100-450 ng of tissue mRNA or PBMC total RNA. TCRdb processed the multiplex PCR reads anew with MiXCR; each CDR3 protein has one entry. The profile shows about 140,000 distinct CDR3 sequences, roughly two fifths of them singletons. The record originates from a study of glioma-infiltrating T cells. Study conclusions and caveats: Gliomas, especially low-grade, showed above-expected tissue-blood divergence; non-neoplastic patients showed below.

CDR1 and CDR2 from the germline V gene are MNHEY and SMNVEV (reference sequence). The V gene lost 2 bases and the J gene lost 4 bases, with 9 bases spanning the gap. The CDR3 is 13 amino acids. Sequencing was done on a sample of glioma tissue, nonneoplastic brain tissue, or PBMCs (not recorded which). The rearrangement uses TRBV27 and TRBJ2-7; D remains ambiguous. This receptor was obtained from a human donor with low-grade glioma or glioblastoma, undergoing nonglioma brain surgery, or in good health (not recorded which). CDR3: CASSLRAQYEQYF. DNA for the CDR3: TGTGCCAGCAGTTTAAGGGCCCAATACGAGCAGTACTTC.